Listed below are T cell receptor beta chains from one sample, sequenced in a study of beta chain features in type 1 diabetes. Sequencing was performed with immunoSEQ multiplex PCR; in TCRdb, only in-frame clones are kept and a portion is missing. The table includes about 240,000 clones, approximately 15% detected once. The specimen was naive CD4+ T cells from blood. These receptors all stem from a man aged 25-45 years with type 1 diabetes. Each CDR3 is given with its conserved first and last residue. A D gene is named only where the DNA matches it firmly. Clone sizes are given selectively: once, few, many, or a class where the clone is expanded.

DNA: TGTGCCAGCTCACCACCGTCACAGGGAGGGACTGAAGCTTTCTTT
CDR3: CASSPPSQGGTEAFF
size: NA
V: TRBV18
J: TRBJ1-1
D: NA

DNA: TGCGCCAGCAGCCGTGACGAGGGAGGAGGAAACACTGAAGCTTTCTTT
CDR3: CASSRDEGGGNTEAFF
size: NA
V: TRBV5-1
J: TRBJ1-1
D: NA

DNA: TGCGCCAGCAGCTTCGAGGATACGCAGTATTTT
CDR3: CASSFEDTQYF
size: NA
V: TRBV5-1
J: TRBJ2-3
D: NA

DNA: TGTGCCAGCAGCTTCGCGCTCGGGACAGCGATTAATTCACCCCTCCACTTT
CDR3: CASSFALGTAINSPLHF
size: once
V: TRBV5-5
J: TRBJ1-6
D: TRBD1

DNA: TGCGCCAGCAGCCAAGGACTAGCGGAGGCCCAGTACTTC
CDR3: CASSQGLAEAQYF
size: NA
V: TRBV4-1
J: TRBJ2-5
D: TRBD2

DNA: TGTGCCAGCTTCGCGCCTGGTTGGGAGACCCAGTACTTC
CDR3: CASFAPGWETQYF
size: NA
V: TRBV6-6
J: TRBJ2-5
D: NA

DNA: TGTGCCAGCAGCTTTAGTAAGGGACTAGCGGGAGCGAATGAGCAGTTCTTC
CDR3: CASSFSKGLAGANEQFF
size: few
V: TRBV7-9
J: TRBJ2-1
D: TRBD2

DNA: TGTGCCAGCAGCAAACGACAGGCTAGCTCTGGAAACACCATATATTTT
CDR3: CASSKRQASSGNTIYF
size: NA
V: TRBV7-9
J: TRBJ1-3
D: NA

DNA: TGTGCCAGCAGCTTGGGACTAGCGCACCAAGAGACCCAGTACTTC
CDR3: CASSLGLAHQETQYF
size: NA
V: TRBV5-6
J: TRBJ2-5
D: TRBD2

DNA: TGTGCCAGCTCACCACTTGCACAGGGCGGCAGTGGAAACACCATATATTTT
CDR3: CASSPLAQGGSGNTIYF
size: NA
V: TRBV18
J: TRBJ1-3
D: NA

DNA: TGTGCCATCAGTGAGACTAGCGGGGGGCCCGCCGGGAGTGAGCAGTTCTTC
CDR3: CAISETSGGPAGSEQFF
size: few
V: TRBV10-3
J: TRBJ2-1
D: TRBD2

DNA: TGCGCCAGCAGTCATATCAGGAACCACGAGCAGTACTTC
CDR3: CASSHIRNHEQYF
size: NA
V: TRBV23-1
J: TRBJ2-7
D: NA

DNA: TGCGCCAGCAGCCAAGAGGGGAGGCGGACTGAAGCTTTCTTT
CDR3: CASSQEGRRTEAFF
size: NA
V: TRBV4-1
J: TRBJ1-1
D: NA

DNA: TGTGCCAGCAGCGTAACTTCCGGGACAGAAAACATTCAGTACTTC
CDR3: CASSVTSGTENIQYF
size: NA
V: TRBV11-2
J: TRBJ2-4
D: TRBD1

DNA: TGTGCCAGCACCGGAGGGCCCGGGGAGACCCAGTACTTC
CDR3: CASTGGPGETQYF
size: NA
V: TRBV11-2
J: TRBJ2-5
D: NA

DNA: TGTGCCAGCAGCCTCGGACAGGGGCGGCTTGAAAAACTGTTTTTT
CDR3: CASSLGQGRLEKLFF
size: NA
V: TRBV5-4
J: TRBJ1-4
D: TRBD1

DNA: TGTGCCAGCAGCTTATCGGAGGGAATAGGCTATGGCTACACCTTC
CDR3: CASSLSEGIGYGYTF
size: NA
V: TRBV7-2
J: TRBJ1-2
D: NA

DNA: TGTGCCAGCAGATTGCGGGCCCTGAACACCGGGGAGCTGTTTTTT
CDR3: CASRLRALNTGELFF
size: few
V: TRBV2
J: TRBJ2-2
D: NA

DNA: NA
CDR3: CSVERGPGSCFF
size: NA
V: TRBV29-1
J: TRBJ2-2
D: NA

DNA: TGTGCCAGCAGCCGGACAGGCCTTAATGAAAAACTGTTTTTT
CDR3: CASSRTGLNEKLFF
size: NA
V: TRBV7-2
J: TRBJ1-4
D: TRBD1

DNA: TGTGCCAGCAGGGGACTAGTGGATACGCAGTATTTT
CDR3: CASRGLVDTQYF
size: few
V: TRBV6-1
J: TRBJ2-3
D: TRBD2

DNA: TGTGCCAGCTCACCTACTAGCGGGGGGGCCTTTGAGCAGTTCTTC
CDR3: CASSPTSGGAFEQFF
size: few
V: TRBV18
J: TRBJ2-1
D: TRBD2